These 30 T cell receptor beta chains originate from one sample sequenced in a study of blood T cell repertoires in COVID-19. Assay: immunoSEQ multiplex PCR; the TCRdb copy retains only in-frame clones and omits some. The sample lists approximately 200,000 clones; 90% were seen once. Sequenced material: peripheral blood. The receptor set was obtained from a young man with COVID-19, enrolled during active disease.

This sequence joins TRBV18 and TRBJ2-7; D is possibly TRBD1 (5 bases). This CDR3 region has 13 residues. Germline assignment: CDR1 KGHSH and CDR2 LQKENI. The V and J ends lost 2 bases and 7 bases respectively, with 12 bases between them. CDR3 in DNA: TGTGCCAGCTCACCAGACAGCCTGGGGGAGCAGTACTTC. This encodes CASSPDSLGEQYF.

The chain joins TRBV7-2 to TRBJ1-5; 7 positions agree with TRBD1. The CDR3 totals 14 residues. Germline V gene lookup returns CDR1 SGHTA and CDR2 FQGNSA. J lost 9 bases, V lost 3 bases, and 8 bases had no gene match. The CDR3 is CASSFGQDILPQHF. The CDR3 region has the DNA TGTGCCAGCAGCTTTGGACAGGATATTTTGCCCCAGCATTTT.

V gene TRBV7-2 combines with J gene TRBJ2-1, with TRBD1 matching over 12 bases. Germline-derived CDR1 and CDR2 are SGHTA and FQGNSA. V was pared by 5 bases and J by 9 bases, with 8 bases of the junction left unmatched. The CDR3 has 15 residues. CDR3 sequence reads: CASSPPGTGGGEQFF. CDR3 DNA sequence: TGTGCCAGCAGCCCTCCCGGGACAGGGGGCGGTGAGCAGTTCTTC.

This clone has just one count. The chain links TRBV6-4 to TRBJ2-1; 12 bases align to TRBD2. Looked up from germline, CDR1 is MRHNA and CDR2 is SNTAGT. CDR3 length equals 15 residues. V dropped 5 bases and J dropped 4; count of bases not matched to a gene: 3. This chain's CDR3 is CASSPSGGAYNEQFF. CDR3 nucleotide sequence: TGTGCCAGCAGTCCTAGCGGGGGGGCGTACAATGAGCAGTTCTTC.

J is TRBJ1-2 and V is TRBV7-2; D gene unclear. CDR1 SGHTA and CDR2 FQGNSA come from the germline V gene. V lost 2 bases and J 4 bases, leaving 11 bases between the germline ends. The length of the CDR3 is 14 residues. The CDR3 reads CASSLNRDFYGYTF. In DNA, the CDR3 is TGTGCCAGCAGCTTAAACAGAGATTTCTATGGCTACACCTTC.

The J gene is TRBJ2-2, the V gene TRBV13; TRBD2 is a possible D gene (6 bases). CDR3 length equals 16 residues. CDR1 is PRHDT and CDR2 is FYEKMQ in the germline V gene (reference sequence). Trimming pared 6 bases from V and 4 bases from J, leaving 18 bases between. The CDR3 DNA sequence: TGTGCCAGCAGTGCCCGGAGGGCCCAGAGCACCGGGGAGCTGTTTTTT. Residues: CASSARRAQSTGELFF.

This clone has only a few counts. The V gene is TRBV19, the J gene TRBJ2-2, with 7 nucleotides matching TRBD2. CDR1 is LNHDA, CDR2 SQIVND, per germline (reference sequence). Trimming at V came to 8 bases and at J to 0 bases, leaving 9 bases not matched to a gene. The CDR3 is 16 amino acids. This CDR3 reads CASRPSGVANTGELFF. Here the CDR3 DNA reads TGTGCCAGTCGGCCCAGCGGGGTAGCGAACACCGGGGAGCTGTTTTTT. The full variable domain, in which reference TRBV19 and TRBJ2-2 provide the parts outside the CDR3, is DGGITQSPKYLFRKEGQNVTLSCEQNLNHDAMYWYRQDPGQGLRLIYYSQIVNDFQKGDIAEGYSVSREKKESFPLTVTSAQKNPTAFYLCASRPSGVANTGELFFGEGSRLTVL.

The rearrangement links TRBV19 to TRBJ2-1; D is undetermined. The CDR3 is 14 amino acids. Germline CDR1 and CDR2: LNHDA and SQIVND (reference sequence). Trimming shortened V by 3 bases and J by 9 bases, and 15 bases separated the two germline ends. CDR3 region: CASSMYHESGEQFF. The DNA for the CDR3 is TGTGCCAGTAGTATGTATCATGAGAGTGGTGAGCAGTTCTTC.

This chain uses TRBV4-3 with TRBJ1-2, with 12 bases lining up with TRBD1. Losses at the gene ends were 4 bases for V and 7 bases for J; bases not matched to a gene: 13. The CDR3 runs to 17 residues. Germline V gene data show CDR1 as LGHNA and CDR2 as YSLEER. CDR3 sequence (DNA): TGCGCCAGCAGCCCAGCAGGGACAGGGGGCGCAGCCGTTGGCTACACCTTC. Protein product: CASSPAGTGGAAVGYTF.

This chain joins TRBV30 and TRBJ2-7; D may be TRBD2 (5 bases). The CDR3 totals 13 residues. Germline CDR1 is GTSNPN and CDR2 is SVGIG (reference sequence). Trimming shortened V by 0 bases and J by 4 bases, and 10 bases separated the two germline ends. The CDR3 loop reads CAWSVHSDYEQYF. In nucleotides, the CDR3 is TGTGCCTGGAGTGTACATAGCGATTACGAGCAGTACTTC.

The chain combines TRBV19 with TRBJ1-5; D call uncertain. CDR1 is LNHDA, CDR2 SQIVND, per germline (reference sequence). The CDR3 covers 15 residues. V dropped 2 bases and J dropped 3 bases, with 11 bases sitting between them. CDR3 region: CASSISGEYNQPQHF. The CDR3 nucleotides read TGTGCCAGTAGTATATCCGGGGAGTACAATCAGCCCCAGCATTTT.

The chain has TRBV15 and TRBJ2-1; 8 bases fit TRBD2. Germline CDR1 is LNHNV and CDR2 is YYDKDF (reference sequence). J lost 7 bases, V lost 5 bases, and 10 bases had no gene match. The CDR3 is 15 residues long. The CDR3 is CATSAGSGGSNEQFF. CDR3 nucleotides: TGTGCCACCAGCGCTGGGAGCGGGGGAAGTAATGAGCAGTTCTTC.

V gene TRBV28 combines with J gene TRBJ1-5; D may be TRBD1 (6 bases). The V end lost 5 bases, the J end lost 4 bases, and 15 bases lay between the germline ends. The germline V gene encodes CDR1 MDHEN and CDR2 SYDVKM. The length of the CDR3 is 15 residues. CDR3: CASSPQQGGNQPQHF. CDR3 DNA sequence: TGTGCCAGCAGTCCCCAACAGGGTGGAAATCAGCCCCAGCATTTT.

The chain joins TRBV7-2 to TRBJ2-1; 9 bases line up with TRBD1. The CDR3 is 15 amino acids. From germline, CDR1 is SGHTA and CDR2 FQGNSA. With V trimmed by 6 bases and J by 4 bases, 7 bases remained unmatched. The CDR3 loop is CASRKKGTGYNEQFF. CDR3 nucleotide sequence: TGTGCCAGCAGGAAAAAGGGGACAGGGTACAATGAGCAGTTCTTC.

The V gene is TRBV5-6, the J gene TRBJ2-3, with 8 bases identical to TRBD1. V lost 5 bases, J lost 3 bases, and 11 bases stayed unmatched. The CDR3 is 16 residues long. Germline V gives CDR1 SGHDT, CDR2 YYEEEE. The chain's CDR3 is CASRFTQGVNTDTQYF. The CDR3 bases are TGTGCCAGCAGATTCACACAGGGGGTCAATACAGATACGCAGTATTTT.

Of note for this clone: The same CDR3 also results from other DNA sequences found in this sample. The chain uses TRBV9 and TRBJ2-7, with 10 bases fitting TRBD1. The CDR3 loop spans 15 amino acids. CDR1 is SGDLS, CDR2 YYNGEE, per germline. The junction had 3 bases not matched to a gene; V was cut back by 0 bases and J by 3 bases. The CDR3 DNA follows: TGTGCCAGCAGCGTAGGGACAGGGGGATTCTACGAGCAGTACTTC. The encoded protein is CASSVGTGGFYEQYF.

The chain employs TRBV6-6 and TRBJ2-5; 10 bases agree with TRBD1. Germline values: CDR1 MNHNY, CDR2 SVGAGI (reference sequence). The CDR3 is made up of 17 amino acids. Germline trimming cut 5 bases from V and 4 bases from J; bases unmatched to any gene: 13. The CDR3 reads CASSLPTGQGKGETQYF. CDR3 nucleotides: TGTGCCAGCAGTCTACCGACGGGACAGGGGAAGGGAGAGACCCAGTACTTC.

The rearrangement links TRBV2 to TRBJ2-7; 7 bases map to TRBD2. This CDR3 contains 17 residues. Germline CDR1 SNHLY, CDR2 FYNNEI. The ends lost 2 bases at V and 4 bases at J; junction bases unmatched: 14. CDR3 sequence (DNA): TGTGCCAGCAGTGAACAGTTCCCGGGCGGGAGTGGGTACGAGCAGTACTTC. It translates to CASSEQFPGGSGYEQYF.

The chain recombines TRBV10-3 with TRBJ2-6, with D hard to call. Trimming took 8 bases from V and 2 from J, leaving 13 bases between them. Germline V lookup: CDR1 ENHRY, CDR2 SYGVKD. The CDR3 runs to 15 residues. The CDR3 loop is CAIAKESTGANVLTF. Here the CDR3 DNA reads TGTGCCATCGCGAAAGAATCAACTGGGGCCAACGTCCTGACTTTC.

The chain is built from TRBV30 and TRBJ2-7; the D gene is possibly TRBD1 (6 bases). Trimming removed 2 bases from V and 9 bases from J, with 14 bases in between. Germline assignment: CDR1 GTSNPN and CDR2 SVGIG (reference sequence). The CDR3 consists of 12 residues. The CDR3 bases are TGTGCCTGGAGTACTCCGGGACACCCGCAGTACTTC. Its protein is CAWSTPGHPQYF.

The rearrangement uses TRBV7-2 and TRBJ1-3; no definite D call. Germline V gene lookup returns CDR1 SGHTA and CDR2 FQGNSA. The CDR3 sequence is 13 residues long. V was pared by 3 bases and J by 2 bases, with 5 bases between. CDR3 DNA sequence: TGTGCCAGCAGCTTTACAGCTGGAAACACCATATATTTT. Residues: CASSFTAGNTIYF.

The genes are TRBV29-1 and TRBJ2-3; D might be TRBD2 (5 bases). The germline V and J ends were trimmed by 5 bases and 4 bases, with 16 bases remaining between them. Looked up from germline, CDR1 is SQVTM and CDR2 is ANQGSEA. This CDR3 region has 14 residues. CDR3 DNA: TGCAGCGTTAGTGGGTCGGGGTTTGCAGATACGCAGTATTTT. Protein sequence: CSVSGSGFADTQYF.

The rearrangement joins TRBV18 to TRBJ1-4; 11 bases agree with TRBD1. The CDR3 covers 15 residues. Germline V gene sequence: CDR1 KGHSH, CDR2 LQKENI. The junction had 5 bases not matched to a gene; V was cut back by 3 bases and J by 8 bases. The CDR3 sequence is CASSPQDRGREKLFF. CDR3 DNA sequence: TGTGCCAGCTCACCGCAGGACAGGGGGCGAGAAAAACTGTTTTTT. The entire variable domain, with the rest obtained from reference TRBV18 and TRBJ1-4, is as follows: NAGVMQNPRHLVRRRGQEARLRCSPMKGHSHVYWYRQLPEEGLKFMVYLQKENIIDESGMPKERFSAEFPKEGPSILRIQQVVRGDSAAYFCASSPQDRGREKLFFGSGTQLSVL.

The chain carries TRBV28 and TRBJ1-6; 8 bases agree with TRBD1. CDR3 length: 14 amino acids. The V gene end was trimmed by 10 bases and the J gene end by 9 bases; junction bases not matched to a gene: 11. Germline V CDR1 and CDR2: MDHEN, SYDVKM. CDR3 residues: CATTLRQGLSPLHF. The DNA for the CDR3 is TGTGCCACCACGCTGAGACAGGGGCTTTCACCCCTCCACTTT.

The chain combines TRBV5-6 with TRBJ1-2, with TRBD1 matching over 11 bases. CDR3 length equals 14 residues. The V gene end was trimmed by 5 bases and the J gene end by 8 bases; junction bases not matched to a gene: 8. Germline values: CDR1 SGHDT, CDR2 YYEEEE. CDR3 bases: TGTGCCAGCAGTTACGGGACAGGGGGTACGGGCTACACCTTC. Amino acid sequence: CASSYGTGGTGYTF.

V gene TRBV28 combines with J gene TRBJ1-6; no definite D call. The CDR3 spans 16 residues. V was trimmed by 4 bases and J by 0 bases, leaving 10 bases between them. Germline loops: CDR1 MDHEN, CDR2 SYDVKM. CDR3 nucleotides: TGTGCCAGCAGTTCAGCAGGATACTCCTATAATTCACCCCTCCACTTT. This gives the protein CASSSAGYSYNSPLHF.

The chain employs TRBV6-2 or TRBV6-3 and TRBJ1-5; tentatively, D is TRBD1 (6 bases). The CDR3 spans 15 residues. V gave up 1 base and J gave up 7 bases, with 14 bases separating them. The germline CDR1 and CDR2 sequences are MNHEY and SVGEGT. In DNA form, the CDR3 reads TGTGCCAGCAGTTACTTTATTGGGGGCCAACAGCCCCAGCATTTT. Translated: CASSYFIGGQQPQHF.

The genes are TRBV10-3 and TRBJ1-2, with a possible D match to TRBD1 (5 bases). The V and J ends lost 3 bases and 7 bases respectively, with 12 bases between them. The CDR3 loop spans 13 amino acids. The germline CDR1 and CDR2 sequences are ENHRY and SYGVKD. DNA for the CDR3: TGTGCCATCAGTGACTCGAGGCAGGGTGGCTACACCTTC. Protein sequence: CAISDSRQGGYTF.

The chain recombines TRBV2 with TRBJ1-1, with 12 positions matching TRBD1. CDR3 size: 13 residues. In germline, CDR1 is SNHLY, CDR2 FYNNEI. Trimming at V came to 4 bases and at J to 11 bases, leaving 5 bases not matched to a gene. The DNA for the CDR3 is TGTGCCAGCAGTGTCCGGGACAGGGGGCAGGCTTTCTTT. It encodes CASSVRDRGQAFF.

Details on this clone: At one end, the junction sequence differs from germline, possibly due to a read error. The chain employs TRBV7-7 and TRBJ2-1; TRBD2 agrees at 9 bases. Germline assignment: CDR1 SSHAT and CDR2 FNYEAQ (reference sequence). There are 15 residues in the CDR3. For the CDR3, the DNA is TGTGCCAGCAGCCTAGCGGGGCGGGGGGCTGGTGAGCAGTTCTTC. Translated, it gives CASSLAGRGAGEQFF.